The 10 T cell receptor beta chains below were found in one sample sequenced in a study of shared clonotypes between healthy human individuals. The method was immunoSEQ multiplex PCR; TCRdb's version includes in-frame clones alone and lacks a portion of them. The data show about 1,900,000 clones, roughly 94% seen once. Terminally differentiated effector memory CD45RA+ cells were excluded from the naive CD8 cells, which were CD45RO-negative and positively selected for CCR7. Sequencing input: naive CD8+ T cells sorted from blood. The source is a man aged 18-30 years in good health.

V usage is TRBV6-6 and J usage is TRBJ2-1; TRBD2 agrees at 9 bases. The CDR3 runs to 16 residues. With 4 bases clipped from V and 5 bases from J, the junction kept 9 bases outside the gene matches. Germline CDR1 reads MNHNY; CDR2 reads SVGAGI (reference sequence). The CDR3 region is CASSFSRLAANNEQFF. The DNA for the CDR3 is TGTGCCAGCAGTTTCTCTAGACTAGCGGCCAACAATGAGCAGTTCTTC.

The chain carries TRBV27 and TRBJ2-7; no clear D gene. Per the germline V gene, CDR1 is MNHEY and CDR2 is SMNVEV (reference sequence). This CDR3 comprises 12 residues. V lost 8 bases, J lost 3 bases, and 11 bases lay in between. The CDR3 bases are TGTGCCAGCCAGACAAATCGCTACGAGCAGTACTTC. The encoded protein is CASQTNRYEQYF.

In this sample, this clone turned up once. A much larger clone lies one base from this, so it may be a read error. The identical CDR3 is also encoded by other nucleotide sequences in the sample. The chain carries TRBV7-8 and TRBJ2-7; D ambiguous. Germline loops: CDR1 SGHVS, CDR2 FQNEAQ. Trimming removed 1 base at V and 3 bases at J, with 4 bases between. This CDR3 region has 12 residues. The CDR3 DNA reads TGTGCCAGCAGCTTAGTCAGCTACGAGCAGTACTTC. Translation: CASSLVSYEQYF.

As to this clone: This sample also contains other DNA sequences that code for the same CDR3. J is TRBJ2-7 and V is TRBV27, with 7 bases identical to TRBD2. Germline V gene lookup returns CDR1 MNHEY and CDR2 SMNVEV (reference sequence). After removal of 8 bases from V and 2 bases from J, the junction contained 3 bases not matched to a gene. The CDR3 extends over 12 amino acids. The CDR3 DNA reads TGTGCCAGCCGACGGGGGGCCTACGAGCAGTACTTC. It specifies CASRRGAYEQYF.

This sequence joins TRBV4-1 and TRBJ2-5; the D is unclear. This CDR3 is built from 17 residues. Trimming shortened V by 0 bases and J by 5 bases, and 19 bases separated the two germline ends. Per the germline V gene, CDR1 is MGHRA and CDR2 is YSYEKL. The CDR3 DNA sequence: TGCGCCAGCAGCCAAGAAATTAGTCGGCAACCAGAGGAGACCCAGTACTTC. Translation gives CASSQEISRQPEETQYF.

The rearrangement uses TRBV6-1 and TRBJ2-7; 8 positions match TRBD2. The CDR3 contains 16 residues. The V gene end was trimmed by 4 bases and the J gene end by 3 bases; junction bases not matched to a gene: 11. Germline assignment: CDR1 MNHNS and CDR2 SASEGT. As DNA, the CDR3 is TGTGCCAGCAGTGGTCTAGCGGGCTACGGCCACTACGAGCAGTACTTC. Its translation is CASSGLAGYGHYEQYF.

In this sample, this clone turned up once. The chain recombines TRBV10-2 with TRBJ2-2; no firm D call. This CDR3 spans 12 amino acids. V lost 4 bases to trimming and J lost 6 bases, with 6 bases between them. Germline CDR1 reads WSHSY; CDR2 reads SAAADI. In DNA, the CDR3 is TGCGCCAGCAGTGTAGCCCCCGGGGAGCTGTTTTTT. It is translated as CASSVAPGELFF.

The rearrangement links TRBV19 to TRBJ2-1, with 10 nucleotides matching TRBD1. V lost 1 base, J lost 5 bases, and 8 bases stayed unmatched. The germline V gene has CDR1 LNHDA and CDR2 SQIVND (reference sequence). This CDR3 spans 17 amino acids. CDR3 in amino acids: CASSIGLGTGVNNEQFF. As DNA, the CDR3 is TGTGCCAGTAGTATAGGATTAGGGACAGGGGTTAACAATGAGCAGTTCTTC.

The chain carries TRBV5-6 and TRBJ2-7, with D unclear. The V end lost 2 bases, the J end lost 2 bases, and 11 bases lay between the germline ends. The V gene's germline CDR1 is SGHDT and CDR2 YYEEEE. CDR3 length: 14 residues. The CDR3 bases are TGTGCCAGCAGCTTTTTGGATGATACCTACGAGCAGTACTTC. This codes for CASSFLDDTYEQYF.

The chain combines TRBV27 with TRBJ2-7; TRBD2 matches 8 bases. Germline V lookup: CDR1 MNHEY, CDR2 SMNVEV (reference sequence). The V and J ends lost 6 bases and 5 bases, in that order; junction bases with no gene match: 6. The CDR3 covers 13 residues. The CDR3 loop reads CASRREGLDEQYF. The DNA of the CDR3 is TGTGCCAGCAGACGGGAGGGCCTCGACGAGCAGTACTTC.